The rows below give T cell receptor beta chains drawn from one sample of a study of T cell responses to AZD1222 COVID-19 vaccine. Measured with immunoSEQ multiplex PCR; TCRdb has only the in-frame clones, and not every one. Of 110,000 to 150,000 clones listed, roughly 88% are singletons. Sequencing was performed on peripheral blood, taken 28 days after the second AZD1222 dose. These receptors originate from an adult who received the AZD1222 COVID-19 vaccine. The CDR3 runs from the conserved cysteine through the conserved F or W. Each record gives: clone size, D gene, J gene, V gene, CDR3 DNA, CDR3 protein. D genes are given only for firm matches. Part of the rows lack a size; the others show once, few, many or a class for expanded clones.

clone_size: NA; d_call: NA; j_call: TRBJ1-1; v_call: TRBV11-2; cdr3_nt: TGTGCCAGCAGCTTAGATCCTGGCGGGACTGAAGCTTTCTTT; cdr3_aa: CASSLDPGGTEAFF
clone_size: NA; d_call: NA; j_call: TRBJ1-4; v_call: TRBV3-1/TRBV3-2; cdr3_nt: TGTGCCAGCCGCTCGAGGGGTAATGAAAAACTGTTTTTT; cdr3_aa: CASRSRGNEKLFF
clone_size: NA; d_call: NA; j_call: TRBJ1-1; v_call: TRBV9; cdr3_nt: TGTGCCAGCAGCGTAGCCGGGAGGAACACTGAAGCTTTCTTT; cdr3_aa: CASSVAGRNTEAFF
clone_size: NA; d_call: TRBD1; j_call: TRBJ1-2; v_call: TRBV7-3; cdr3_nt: TGTGCCAGCAGCCCCCGACAGGGAATACCAATCGATGGCTACACCTTC; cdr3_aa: CASSPRQGIPIDGYTF
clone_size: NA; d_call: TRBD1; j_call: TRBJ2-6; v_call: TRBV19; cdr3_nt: TGTGCCAGTAGTATAGCAGGACAGGGGGCTACTGGGGCCAACGTCCTGACTTTC; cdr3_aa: CASSIAGQGATGANVLTF
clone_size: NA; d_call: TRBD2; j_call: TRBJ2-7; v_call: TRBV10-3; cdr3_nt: TGTGCCATCAGCGAGGGACTAGTGGTCTACGAGCAGTACTTC; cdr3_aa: CAISEGLVVYEQYF
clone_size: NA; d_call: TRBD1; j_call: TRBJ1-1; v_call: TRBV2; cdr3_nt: TGTGCCAGCAGGCTAAGACAGGGGGCTACGAACACTGAAGCTTTCTTT; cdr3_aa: CASRLRQGATNTEAFF
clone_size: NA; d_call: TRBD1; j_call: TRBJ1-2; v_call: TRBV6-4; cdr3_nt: TGTGCCAGCAGTGAACAGGGGGCCAGTACTGGCTACACCTTC; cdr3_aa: CASSEQGASTGYTF
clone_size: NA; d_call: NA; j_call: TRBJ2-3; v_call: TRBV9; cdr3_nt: TGTGCCAGCAGCGTCGGGGGGCGGGTAGATACGCAGTATTTT; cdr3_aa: CASSVGGRVDTQYF
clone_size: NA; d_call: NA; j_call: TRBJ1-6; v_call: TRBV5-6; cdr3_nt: TGTGCCAGCAGCTCTCCTAAGGACATCTATAATTCACCCCTCCACTTT; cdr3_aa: CASSSPKDIYNSPLHF
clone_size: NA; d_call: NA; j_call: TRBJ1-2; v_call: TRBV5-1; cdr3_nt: TGCGCCAGCAAGGAGGGGATGAGTGGATTTGGCTACACCTTC; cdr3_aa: CASKEGMSGFGYTF
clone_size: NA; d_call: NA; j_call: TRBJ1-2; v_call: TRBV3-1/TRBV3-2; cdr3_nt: TGTGCCAGCAGCCATGAACACACCAAACGTTTCTATGGCTACACCTTC; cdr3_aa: CASSHEHTKRFYGYTF
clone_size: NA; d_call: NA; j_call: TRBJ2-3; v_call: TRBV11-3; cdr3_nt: TGTGCCAGCAGCTTATTGGGGGCCAGCACAGATACGCAGTATTTT; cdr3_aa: CASSLLGASTDTQYF
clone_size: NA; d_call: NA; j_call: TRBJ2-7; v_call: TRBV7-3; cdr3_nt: TGTGCCAGCAGCCAACTATCGACCGGGAAGTCAGTGCAGTACTTC; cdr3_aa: CASSQLSTGKSVQYF
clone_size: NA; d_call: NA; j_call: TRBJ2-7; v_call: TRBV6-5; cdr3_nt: TGTGCCAGCAGTTCCCCGGGACACAGATACGAGCAGTACTTC; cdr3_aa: CASSSPGHRYEQYF
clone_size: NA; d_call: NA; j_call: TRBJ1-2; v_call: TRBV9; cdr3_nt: TGTGCCAGCAGCGTAGAAGGAAACTATGGCTACACCTTC; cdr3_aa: CASSVEGNYGYTF
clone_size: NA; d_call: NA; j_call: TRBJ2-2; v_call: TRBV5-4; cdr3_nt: TGTGCCACCTCCAGAAGGGCGGGACAACGAACCGGGGAGCTGTTTTTT; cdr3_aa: CATSRRAGQRTGELFF
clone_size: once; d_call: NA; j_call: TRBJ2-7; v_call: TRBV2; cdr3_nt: TGTGCCAGCAGACTGGACAACTCCTACGAGCAGTACTTC; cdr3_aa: CASRLDNSYEQYF
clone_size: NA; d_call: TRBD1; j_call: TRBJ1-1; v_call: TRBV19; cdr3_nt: TGTGCCAGTAGAACAACAGGGGGCCTGTGGGGGAACACTGAAGCTTTCTTT; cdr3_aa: CASRTTGGLWGNTEAFF
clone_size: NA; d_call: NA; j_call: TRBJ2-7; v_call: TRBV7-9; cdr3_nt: TGTGCCAGCAGCTCGGGAGCCTACGAGCAGTACTTC; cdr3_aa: CASSSGAYEQYF
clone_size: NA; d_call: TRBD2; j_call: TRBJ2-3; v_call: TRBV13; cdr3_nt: TGTGCCAGCAGCTCGAGACTAGCGATAAGCACAGATACGCAGTATTTT; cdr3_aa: CASSSRLAISTDTQYF
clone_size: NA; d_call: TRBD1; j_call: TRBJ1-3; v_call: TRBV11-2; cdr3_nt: TGTGCCAGCAGCTTAGAAGTGACAGGGGCTGGAAACACCATATATTTT; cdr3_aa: CASSLEVTGAGNTIYF
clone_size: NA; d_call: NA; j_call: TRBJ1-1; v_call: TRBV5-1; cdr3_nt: TGCGCCAGCAGCTTGCTGGACGTCGTGAACACTGAAGCTTTCTTT; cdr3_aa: CASSLLDVVNTEAFF
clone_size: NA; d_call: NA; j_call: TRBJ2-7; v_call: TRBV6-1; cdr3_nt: TGTGCCAGCAGTGAAGGCCGGATCCACGAGCAGTACTTC; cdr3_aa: CASSEGRIHEQYF
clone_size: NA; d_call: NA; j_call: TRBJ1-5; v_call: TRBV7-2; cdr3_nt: TGTGCCAGCAGCTTTGGGGGCCGCAATCAGCCCCAGCATTTT; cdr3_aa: CASSFGGRNQPQHF
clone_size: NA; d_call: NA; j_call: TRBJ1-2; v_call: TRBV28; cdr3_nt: TGTGCCAGCAGCACGGGCCTCCAGCCTTACACCTTC; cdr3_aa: CASSTGLQPYTF
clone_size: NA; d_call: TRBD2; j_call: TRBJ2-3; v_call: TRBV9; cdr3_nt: TGTGCCAGCAGCGTAGTTGCGGGAGGGCCTACAGATACGCAGTATTTT; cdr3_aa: CASSVVAGGPTDTQYF
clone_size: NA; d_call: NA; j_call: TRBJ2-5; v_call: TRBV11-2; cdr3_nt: TGTGCCAGCAGCTGGAAAGAGACCCAGTACTTC; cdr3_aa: CASSWKETQYF
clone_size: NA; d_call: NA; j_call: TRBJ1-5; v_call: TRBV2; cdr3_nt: TGTGCCAGCAGTGAAGAGGGAGGGAATCAGCCCCAGCATTTT; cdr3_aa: CASSEEGGNQPQHF
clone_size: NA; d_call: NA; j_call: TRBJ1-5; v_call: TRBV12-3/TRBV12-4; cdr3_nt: TGTGCCAGCAGTTCGAACCTCAATCAGCCCCAGCATTTT; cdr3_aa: CASSSNLNQPQHF
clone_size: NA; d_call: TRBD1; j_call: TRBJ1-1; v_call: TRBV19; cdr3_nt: TGTGCCAGTAGTTTCACAGGGGGCTTTACTGAAGCTTTCTTT; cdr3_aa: CASSFTGGFTEAFF
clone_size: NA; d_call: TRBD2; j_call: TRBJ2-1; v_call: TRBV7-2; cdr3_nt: TGTGCCAGCAGCTTGACTAGCGCCACCTACAATGAGCAGTTCTTC; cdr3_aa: CASSLTSATYNEQFF
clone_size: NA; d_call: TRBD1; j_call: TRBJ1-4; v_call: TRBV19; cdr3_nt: TGTGCCAGTAGCATATCTAGGACAGGTCCTAATGAAAAACTGTTTTTT; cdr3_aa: CASSISRTGPNEKLFF
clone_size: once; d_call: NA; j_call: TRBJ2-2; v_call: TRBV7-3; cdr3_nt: TGTGCCAGCAGCCTCCTGGGCGGGGGCAATTTTGGGGAGCTGTTTTTT; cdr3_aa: CASSLLGGGNFGELFF
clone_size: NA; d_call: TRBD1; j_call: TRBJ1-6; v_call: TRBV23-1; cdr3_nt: TGCGCCAGCAGTCATCGTGACAGGGTGCGGAATTCACCCCTCCACTTT; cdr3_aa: CASSHRDRVRNSPLHF
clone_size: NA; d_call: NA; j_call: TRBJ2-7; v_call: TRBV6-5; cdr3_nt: TGTGCCAGCAGTTTCGCCCCGCCGCGGGAGCAGTACTTC; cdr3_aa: CASSFAPPREQYF
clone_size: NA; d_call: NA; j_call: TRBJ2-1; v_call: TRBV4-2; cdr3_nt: TGTGCCAGCAGCCAAGTTACAGGGATAAGCTCCTACAATGAGCAGTTCTTC; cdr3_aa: CASSQVTGISSYNEQFF
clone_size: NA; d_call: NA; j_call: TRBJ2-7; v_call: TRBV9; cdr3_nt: TGTGCCAGCAGCGTAGCCGGACTAAACTACGAGCAGTACTTC; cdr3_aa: CASSVAGLNYEQYF
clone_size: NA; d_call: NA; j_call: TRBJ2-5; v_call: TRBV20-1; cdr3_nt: TGCAGTGTGGGCCCAGAGACCCAGTACTTC; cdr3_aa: CSVGPETQYF
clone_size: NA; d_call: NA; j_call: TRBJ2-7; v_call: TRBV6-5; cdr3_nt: TGTGCCAGCAGTAGGGGGGGACTCAGGGACGAGCAGTACTTC; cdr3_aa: CASSRGGLRDEQYF
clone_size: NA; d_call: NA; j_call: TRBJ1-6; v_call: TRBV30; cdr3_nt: TGTGCCCGGGGACACCGGGGGACTAATTCACCCCTCCACTTT; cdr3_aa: CARGHRGTNSPLHF
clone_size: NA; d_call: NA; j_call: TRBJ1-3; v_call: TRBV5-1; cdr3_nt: TGCGCCAGCAGCTTGGCCGGAGGAGGAAACACCATATATTTT; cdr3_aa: CASSLAGGGNTIYF
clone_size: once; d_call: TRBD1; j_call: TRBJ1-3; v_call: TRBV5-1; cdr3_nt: TGCGCCAGCAGCTTGGGGACAGGGGCACAGGGAAACACCATATATTTT; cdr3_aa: CASSLGTGAQGNTIYF
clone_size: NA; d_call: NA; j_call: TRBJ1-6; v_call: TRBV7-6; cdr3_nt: TGTGCCAGCAGCTTCGAACCTCTCGTTCCCCCTTCACCCCTCCACTTT; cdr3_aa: CASSFEPLVPPSPLHF
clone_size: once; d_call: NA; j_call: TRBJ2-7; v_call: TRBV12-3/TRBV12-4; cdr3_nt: TGTGCCAGCAGCCCTCGGGTATTCGAGCAGTACTTC; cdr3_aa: CASSPRVFEQYF